This T cell receptor (beta chain) came from a study of blood T cell repertoires in COVID-19. The study drew participants aged 18 to 89 years from 24 US areas. Assay: immunoSEQ multiplex PCR; the TCRdb copy retains only in-frame clones and omits some. The profile shows approximately 190,000 clones, around 82% of them singletons. The TCR sequence derives from a woman aged 55 to 70 with acute COVID-19. Specimen: PBMCs or T cells enriched from blood (not recorded which).

This CDR3 reads CASRQTINEKLFF. CDR3 DNA: TGTGCCAGCAGACAGACTATTAATGAAAAACTGTTTTTT. V and J are TRBV7-2 and TRBJ1-4; no clear D. The germline CDR1 and CDR2 sequences are SGHTA and FQGNSA. The CDR3 covers 13 residues. V was cut by 6 bases and J by 4 bases, with 9 bases left in between.